This T cell receptor beta chain came from a study of blood T cell repertoires in COVID-19. Overall study context: The samples span acute and convalescent COVID-19 from the United States, Italy and Spain. T cells, B-cell-depleted T cells, or PBMCs provided the cDNA or gDNA that served as material.

Original processing methods: Estimates of nucleated cell counts were drawn from the amplification of reference gene primers. Some clones are missing from TCRdb's copy, which holds only in-frame ones; the method was immunoSEQ multiplex PCR. The DNA was the basis for D and trimming; V, J and clone size are from that table. The top ten hold about 10% of the sample, which has about 91,000 clones, approximately 80% seen once. CDR1 LNHDA and CDR2 SQIVND come from the germline V gene (reference sequence). This CDR3 has 15 residues. V shed 3 bases, J shed 6 bases, and the junction held 7 bases outside the gene matches.

Sequenced: peripheral blood. This TCR derives from a woman older than 75 with acute or convalescent COVID-19. The chain carries TRBV19 and TRBJ2-1; 8 bases fit TRBD2. The CDR3 region is CASSIGGGTFNEQFF. CDR3 sequence (DNA): TGTGCCAGTAGTATCGGCGGGGGGACCTTCAATGAGCAGTTCTTC.